This TCR beta chain emerged from a study of T cell clusters in autoimmune cytopenias. The study's findings and limits: TRB repertoire shifts in secondary cytopenia and chronic lymphocytic leukemia mostly reflected lymphoma, not autoimmunity.

CDR3 length equals 16 residues. Germline CDR1 is SGHAT and CDR2 is FQNNGV. Worth noting for this clonotype: Antigen specificity is unknown.

One tube held mixed TRB-A and TRB-B primer pools for touch-down PCR. One entry per CDR3 protein, without DNA, is what TCRdb gives after re-calling the multiplex PCR reads. This repertoire comprises some 3,000 distinct CDR3 sequences; its ten largest clones make up roughly a sixth. TRB was amplified from about 270 ng of peripheral blood genomic DNA per sample. This sequence was found in a human donor with an autoimmune cytopenia, with autoimmune hepatitis or in good health (not recorded which). V and J are TRBV11-2 and TRBJ2-5; TCRdb lists TRBD2, though no DNA is available to test this call. The specimen was peripheral blood. The CDR3 loop reads CASSPGTSGRGETQYF. The complete variable domain, with remaining parts taken from reference TRBV11-2 and TRBJ2-5, reads EAGVAQSPRYKIIEKRQSVAFWCNPISGHATLYWYQQILGQGPKLLIQFQNNGVVDDSQLPKDRFSAERLKGVDSTLKIQPAKLEDSAVYLCASSPGTSGRGETQYFGPGTRLLVL.